The clone carrying this T cell receptor (beta chain) occurred once. This entry is derived from a study of blood T cell repertoires in COVID-19. Study at large: Acute-phase and convalescent COVID-19 samples originated in the United States, Italy and Spain.

V dropped 4 bases and J dropped 8 bases, with 11 bases sitting between them. The CDR3 covers 13 residues. Germline values: CDR1 SEHNR, CDR2 FQNEAQ (reference sequence). Study processing details: Estimates of nucleated cell counts were drawn from the amplification of reference gene primers. Sequencing was performed with immunoSEQ multiplex PCR; in TCRdb, only in-frame clones are kept and a portion is missing. That table is the source of V, J and clone size, and D and trimming were worked out from the DNA. The sample carries some 150,000 clones, 85% to 90% recorded once. In terms of age and location, participants ranged from about 18 to 95 years and lived in about two dozen US areas.

Sequenced material: PBMCs or T cells enriched from blood (not recorded which). The clonotype comes from a woman in her 30s with acute COVID-19. V usage is TRBV7-9 and J usage is TRBJ1-4, with TRBD1 as a possible D gene (5 bases). In nucleotides, the CDR3 is TGTGCCAGCAGCTGGACGGAGGGGGAAAAACTGTTTTTT. Residues: CASSWTEGEKLFF. The full variable domain, completed using reference TRBV7-9 and TRBJ1-4, is DTGVSQNPRHKITKRGQNVTFRCDPISEHNRLYWYRQTLGQGPEFLTYFQNEAQLEKSRLLSDRFSAERPKGSFSTLEIQRTEQGDSAMYLCASSWTEGEKLFFGSGTQLSVL.